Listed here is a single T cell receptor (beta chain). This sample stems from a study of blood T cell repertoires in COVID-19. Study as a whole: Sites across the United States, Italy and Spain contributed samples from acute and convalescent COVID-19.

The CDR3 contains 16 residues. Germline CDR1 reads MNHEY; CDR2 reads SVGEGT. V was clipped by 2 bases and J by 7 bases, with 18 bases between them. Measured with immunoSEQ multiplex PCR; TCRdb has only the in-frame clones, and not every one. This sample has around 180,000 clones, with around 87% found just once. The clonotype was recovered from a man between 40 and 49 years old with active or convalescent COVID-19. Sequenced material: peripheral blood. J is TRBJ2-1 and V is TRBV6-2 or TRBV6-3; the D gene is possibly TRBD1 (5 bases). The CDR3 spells CASSYPRQRNSNEQFF. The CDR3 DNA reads TGTGCCAGCAGTTACCCCAGACAGAGAAATTCGAATGAGCAGTTCTTC.